This T cell receptor beta chain was recorded in a study of cytomegalovirus exposure and HLA in healthy donors. Regarding the study as a whole: Most sequenced TCRs were rare (though some public TCRs occurred in many donors). Researchers counted around 180 TCR beta chains as cytomegalovirus-associated.

CDR1 SQVTM and CDR2 ANQGSEA come from the germline V gene. The length of the CDR3 is 14 residues. J lost 7 bases, V lost 7 bases, and 11 bases had no gene match. Notes on this clone: Its target is not known.

Using immunoSEQ multiplex PCR, the repertoire was profiled, and TCRdb retains in-frame clones only, with some absent. The table records some 130,000 clones, roughly 88% of them present only once. V gene TRBV29-1 combines with J gene TRBJ2-1; 9 bases match TRBD1. The source material was PBMCs. This TCR was recovered from a woman in her late teens or twenties in good health and CMV-seropositive. CDR3 sequence reads: CSATWDRVVNEQFF. The CDR3, as DNA: TGCAGCGCAACATGGGACAGGGTAGTGAATGAGCAGTTCTTC.